One sample yielded the 3 T cell receptor beta chains listed below, sequenced in a study of PD-1 and CTLA-4 blockade in melanoma (dated by TCRdb to about 2021). Receptor amplification or capture employed the immunoSEQ multiplex PCR assay. This immuneACCESS table, as held by TCRdb, lists in-frame sequences with V and J called but not all clones. Of the missing ones, under half trace to an unresolved V gene in checked studies; the others have no known cause. The sample includes around 21,000 clones, with roughly 88% observed a single time. The biggest ten clones account for about 7.2% of the sample. This specimen was CD8+ T cells from peripheral blood, taken before anti-PD-1 treatment. Source of these receptors: a human donor with melanoma.

The chain carries TRBV19 and TRBJ1-5; D is possibly TRBD1 (6 bases). Germline CDR1 reads LNHDA; CDR2 reads SQIVND (reference sequence). This CDR3 spans 15 amino acids. Trimming removed 5 bases from V and 2 bases from J, with 13 bases in between. In nucleotides, the CDR3 is TGTGCCAGTAGTGTGTACAGGGAAGGCAATCAGCCCCAGCATTTT. Residues: CASSVYREGNQPQHF.

V gene TRBV7-9 combines with J gene TRBJ2-1; 10 bases match TRBD1. This CDR3 has 14 amino acids. V lost 9 bases to trimming and J lost 4 bases; unmatched junction nucleotides: 6. Germline loops: CDR1 SEHNR, CDR2 FQNEAQ (reference sequence). The CDR3 DNA is TGTGCCAGTCAGGGACAGGGGCAATACAATGAGCAGTTCTTC. Protein sequence: CASQGQGQYNEQFF.

This clone has just one count. The chain links TRBV6-5 to TRBJ2-1; 9 bases fit TRBD1. Per germline, CDR1 MNHEY and CDR2 SVGAGI. CDR3 length: 11 residues. J gave up 7 bases and V 8 bases, and 0 bases lay outside the gene matches. CDR3 sequence reads: CASGQGNEQFF. The CDR3 DNA follows: TGTGCCAGCGGACAGGGGAATGAGCAGTTCTTC.